The 30 T cell receptor beta chains given below trace back to one sample, sequenced in a study of shared clonotypes between healthy human individuals. Clones were read by immunoSEQ multiplex PCR, and TCRdb kept only the in-frame ones, dropping some. The data contain over a million clones, roughly 96% of them singletons. The sample consisted of naive CD4+ T cells sorted from blood. Subset meaning: CD45RA+ positively selected. The receptors derive from a young man in good health.

The rearrangement joins TRBV4-1 to TRBJ1-5; 9 positions match TRBD1. Trimming removed 0 bases from V and 6 bases from J; junction bases left unmatched: 3. The CDR3 totals 15 residues. Germline V lookup: CDR1 MGHRA, CDR2 YSYEKL. Here the CDR3 DNA reads TGCGCCAGCAGCCAAGAGGGGACAGGGCCTCAGCCCCAGCATTTT. Translated: CASSQEGTGPQPQHF.

The gene calls are TRBV5-4 and TRBJ2-5; 7 positions match TRBD1. Germline V lookup: CDR1 SGHNT, CDR2 YYREEE (reference sequence). J gave up 5 bases and V 6 bases, and 13 bases lay outside the gene matches. The CDR3 runs to 15 residues. As DNA, the CDR3 is TGTGCCAGCACCGTACACCCGACAGGGCAGGAGACCCAGTACTTC. Its translation: CASTVHPTGQETQYF. The full variable domain, in which reference TRBV5-4 and TRBJ2-5 provide the parts outside the CDR3, is ETGVTQSPTHLIKTRGQQVTLRCSSQSGHNTVSWYQQALGQGPQFIFQYYREEENGRGNFPPRFSGLQFPNYSSELNVNALELDDSALYLCASTVHPTGQETQYFGPGTRLLVL.

The chain uses TRBV19 and TRBJ2-1; tentative D call: TRBD2 (5 bases). Trimming pared 3 bases from V and 0 bases from J, leaving 9 bases between. CDR1 is LNHDA and CDR2 is SQIVND in the germline V gene (reference sequence). There are 15 residues in the CDR3. The CDR3 protein is CASSIEGSSYNEQFF. CDR3 in DNA: TGTGCCAGTAGTATCGAGGGAAGCTCCTACAATGAGCAGTTCTTC.

Details on this clone: Additional DNA sequences in this sample encode the identical CDR3. This rearrangement joins TRBV7-2 to TRBJ2-1; no clear D gene. The CDR3 is made up of 15 amino acids. The germline V and J ends were trimmed by 1 base and 1 base, with 8 bases remaining between them. Germline CDR1 is SGHTA and CDR2 is FQGNSA. The CDR3 is CASSLVAVSYNEQFF. The CDR3 DNA reads TGTGCCAGCAGCTTAGTAGCTGTATCCTACAATGAGCAGTTCTTC.

The rearrangement uses TRBV7-2 and TRBJ1-5; maybe TRBD1 (6 bases). The CDR3 sequence is 15 residues long. The V gene lost 5 bases and the J gene lost 7 bases, with 18 bases spanning the gap. The germline V gene encodes CDR1 SGHTA and CDR2 FQGNSA. The CDR3 bases are TGTGCCAGCAGCGTCGTTGACAGGAGAAAACAGCCCCAGCATTTT. The encoded protein is CASSVVDRRKQPQHF.

This clone has only one observation. The chain carries TRBV4-2 and TRBJ2-7, with D possibly called TRBD1 or TRBD2 (5 bases each). Per the germline V gene, CDR1 is LGHNA and CDR2 is YNFKEQ. The CDR3 has 15 amino acids. The V gene lost 0 bases and the J gene lost 4 bases, with 13 bases spanning the gap. As DNA, the CDR3 is TGTGCCAGCAGCCAAGATCGGGGCCAGGCATACGAGCAGTACTTC. Translation gives CASSQDRGQAYEQYF.

This sequence joins TRBV11-2 and TRBJ2-7; TRBD2 aligns across 11 bases. Germline CDR1 reads SGHAT; CDR2 reads FQNNGV. J was trimmed by 4 bases and V by 1 base; bases with no gene match: 3. This CDR3 has 15 amino acids. CDR3 sequence reads: CASSLGIAGGYEQYF. In nucleotides, the CDR3 is TGTGCCAGCAGCTTAGGAATAGCGGGAGGGTACGAGCAGTACTTC.

The V gene is TRBV19, the J gene TRBJ2-1, with 7 bases lining up with TRBD1. Trimming cost V 9 bases and J 2 bases; bases outside gene matches: 4. This CDR3 is 13 amino acids long. In germline, CDR1 is LNHDA, CDR2 SQIVND (reference sequence). The CDR3 nucleotides are TGTGCCAGCACCGGGACAGCCTACAATGAGCAGTTCTTC. It specifies CASTGTAYNEQFF.

This clone was detected once. The chain couples TRBV30 to TRBJ2-1, with 15 nucleotides matching TRBD2. The CDR3 totals 18 residues. In germline, CDR1 is GTSNPN, CDR2 SVGIG (reference sequence). With V trimmed by 5 bases and J by 4 bases, 12 bases remained unmatched. The chain's CDR3 is CAWGGPGLAGGRYNEQFF. The DNA of the CDR3 is TGTGCCTGGGGGGGTCCGGGACTAGCGGGAGGTAGGTACAATGAGCAGTTCTTC.

The CDR3 nucleotides read TGTGCCAGCAGCTTGGGGTCGGGAATTGGAAACACCATATATTTT. Translating gives CASSLGSGIGNTIYF. This chain links TRBV5-5 with TRBJ1-3; unclear D gene. The CDR3 totals 15 residues. Germline V gene sequence: CDR1 SGHKS, CDR2 YYEKEE (reference sequence). Trimming left V 0 bases short and J 3 bases short, with 10 bases between.

This chain uses TRBV30 with TRBJ2-3; D is possibly TRBD1 (6 bases). This CDR3 contains 15 residues. Germline CDR1 is GTSNPN and CDR2 is SVGIG (reference sequence). Between the trimmed V and J ends, which lost 0 bases and 3 bases, there was a span of 13 bases. This CDR3 is CAWSVPTGRTDTQYF. The CDR3 DNA sequence: TGTGCCTGGAGTGTCCCGACAGGTAGAACAGATACGCAGTATTTT.

The chain combines TRBV7-2 with TRBJ1-1; D not resolved. V was shortened by 1 base and J by 0 bases, with 12 bases between the two germline ends. Germline V lookup: CDR1 SGHTA, CDR2 FQGNSA. CDR3 length: 16 amino acids. The CDR3 sequence is CASSLVVSWVNTEAFF. Written as DNA, the CDR3 is TGTGCCAGCAGCTTAGTCGTATCTTGGGTGAACACTGAAGCTTTCTTT.

The genes are TRBV11-2 and TRBJ2-5; TRBD1 agrees at 8 bases. Germline trimming cut 5 bases from V and 3 bases from J; bases unmatched to any gene: 17. The CDR3 runs 18 residues. Germline lookup yields CDR1 SGHAT and CDR2 FQNNGV. CDR3 sequence reads: CASSPRTGSLGREETQYF. DNA for the CDR3: TGTGCCAGCAGCCCACGGACAGGGTCCCTGGGGCGCGAAGAGACCCAGTACTTC.

The chain links TRBV30 to TRBJ1-5; D uncertain. Germline V gene data show CDR1 as GTSNPN and CDR2 as SVGIG (reference sequence). V lost 0 bases to trimming and J lost 5 bases, with 11 bases between them. The CDR3 has 14 amino acids. In DNA, the CDR3 is TGTGCCTGGAGTGTAAATTTCCCGGATCAGCCCCAGCATTTT. Residues: CAWSVNFPDQPQHF.

This chain links TRBV7-2 with TRBJ2-6; D is unclear. From germline, CDR1 is SGHTA and CDR2 FQGNSA. The V end was cut by 5 bases, the J end by 0 bases, with 11 bases between. The CDR3 loop spans 16 amino acids. This CDR3 reads CASSPQLSSGANVLTF. The CDR3 DNA follows: TGTGCCAGCAGCCCCCAATTGTCCTCTGGGGCCAACGTCCTGACTTTC.

In regard to this clone: Other DNA sequences in this sample translate to the same CDR3. This sequence joins TRBV9 and TRBJ1-1; no clear D. The CDR3 sequence is 14 residues long. V lost 1 base to trimming and J lost 0 bases, with 7 bases between them. The germline gives CDR1 SGDLS, CDR2 YYNGEE. CDR3 sequence (DNA): TGTGCCAGCAGCGTACGGGCATTGAACACTGAAGCTTTCTTT. Translating it yields CASSVRALNTEAFF.

This chain connects TRBV30 to TRBJ2-3, with D unclear. V was cut by 2 bases and J by 10 bases, with 19 bases left in between. The CDR3 length is 14 residues. The germline gives CDR1 GTSNPN, CDR2 SVGIG (reference sequence). CDR3 DNA sequence: TGTGCCTGGAGTCTGTATGGACCGACTGATCCGCAGTATTTT. Translated: CAWSLYGPTDPQYF.

The chain employs TRBV10-1 and TRBJ2-1, with 8 bases fitting TRBD1. Germline values: CDR1 WNHNN, CDR2 SYGVQD (reference sequence). This CDR3 comprises 14 residues. Germline trimming cut 2 bases from V and 10 bases from J; bases unmatched to any gene: 7. This CDR3 is CASSEPGQGREQFF. In DNA, the CDR3 is TGCGCCAGCAGTGAGCCCGGACAGGGCAGAGAGCAGTTCTTC.

CDR3 DNA sequence: TGTGCCATCAGTTCAGGAGGGCAACGAGTAGGTACGCAGTATTTT. It is translated as CAISSGGQRVGTQYF. This chain connects TRBV10-3 to TRBJ2-3; a weak D match, TRBD2 (6 bases). The CDR3 runs to 15 residues. Deletions cut 5 bases from V and 8 bases from J, with 20 bases between. Germline values: CDR1 ENHRY, CDR2 SYGVKD.

The gene calls are TRBV5-8 and TRBJ2-1, with 8 nucleotides matching TRBD1. Germline V lookup: CDR1 SGHTS, CDR2 YDEGEE. The CDR3 has 13 amino acids. V lost 4 bases, J lost 9 bases, and 6 bases stayed unmatched. Here the CDR3 DNA reads TGTGCCAGCAGCCTCCGGGACAGGAGTGAGCAGTTCTTC. It codes for CASSLRDRSEQFF.

The chain uses TRBV5-4 and TRBJ2-7; possibly TRBD2 for D (5 bases). The CDR3 contains 16 residues. V was pared by 3 bases and J by 2 bases, with 18 bases between. From germline, CDR1 is SGHNT and CDR2 YYREEE (reference sequence). The CDR3 sequence is CASSSPSSRVPYEQYF. CDR3 nucleotides: TGTGCCAGCAGCTCCCCCAGTTCGAGGGTGCCCTACGAGCAGTACTTC.

The genes are TRBV5-1 and TRBJ2-5; D is undetermined. Trimming shortened V by 4 bases and J by 4 bases, and 11 bases separated the two germline ends. This CDR3 spans 13 amino acids. The germline gives CDR1 SGHRS, CDR2 YFSETQ. The CDR3 nucleotides read TGCGCCAGCAGCACAATTCTCGTAGAGACCCAGTACTTC. Protein: CASSTILVETQYF.

The chain joins TRBV25-1 to TRBJ1-1; no definite D call. Germline V gene data show CDR1 as MGHDK and CDR2 as SYGVNS. The CDR3 sequence is 15 residues long. Deletions cut 7 bases from V and 1 base from J, with 16 bases between. The CDR3 region is CASMGWADQNTEAFF. Here the CDR3 DNA reads TGTGCCAGCATGGGATGGGCAGACCAGAACACTGAAGCTTTCTTT.

The gene calls are TRBV28 and TRBJ2-3; D not certain. This CDR3 has 12 residues. V lost 2 bases to trimming and J lost 6 bases, with 6 bases between them. Germline values: CDR1 MDHEN, CDR2 SYDVKM. The DNA for the CDR3 is TGTGCCAGCAGTTTAGTTATGGATACGCAGTATTTT. Its protein product is CASSLVMDTQYF.

V is TRBV19 and J is TRBJ1-1; perhaps TRBD1 as D (6 bases). The germline V gene has CDR1 LNHDA and CDR2 SQIVND (reference sequence). Deletions cut 6 bases from V and 0 bases from J, with 14 bases between. This CDR3 comprises 15 residues. This CDR3 is CASSMDRLMNTEAFF. CDR3 in DNA: TGTGCCAGTAGCATGGACAGACTCATGAACACTGAAGCTTTCTTT.

The chain uses TRBV28 and TRBJ1-1, with 7 bases lining up with TRBD1. Germline V gene sequence: CDR1 MDHEN, CDR2 SYDVKM. The CDR3 loop spans 13 amino acids. With 1 base clipped from V and 7 bases from J, the junction kept 3 bases outside the gene matches. CDR3: CASSLLGQIEAFF. CDR3 bases: TGTGCCAGCAGTTTATTGGGACAGATTGAAGCTTTCTTT.

The chain links TRBV29-1 to TRBJ2-3; a possible D gene is TRBD2 (5 bases). This CDR3 comprises 16 residues. Germline assignment: CDR1 SQVTM and CDR2 ANQGSEA. V was trimmed by 0 bases and J by 2 bases, leaving 15 bases between them. DNA for the CDR3: TGCAGCGTTGAAGATACGTGGGCGGGCTCCACAGATACGCAGTATTTT. This sequence encodes CSVEDTWAGSTDTQYF.

J is TRBJ1-1 and V is TRBV5-1; 8 nucleotides match TRBD1. Per the germline V gene, CDR1 is SGHRS and CDR2 is YFSETQ. With V trimmed by 3 bases and J by 4 bases, 5 bases remained unmatched. This CDR3 has 14 amino acids. CDR3 sequence reads: CASSSITGGTEAFF. CDR3 nucleotide sequence: TGCGCCAGCAGCTCTATAACAGGGGGCACTGAAGCTTTCTTT.

Here the CDR3 DNA reads TGTGCCAGCAGCTCTCAGGCAGCCCAAGTGACTGTTGGCTACACCTTC. This sequence encodes CASSSQAAQVTVGYTF. This sequence joins TRBV5-5 and TRBJ1-2; D remains unclear. The germline CDR1 and CDR2 sequences are SGHKS and YYEKEE (reference sequence). The CDR3 is made up of 16 amino acids. V lost 3 bases and J lost 7, with 22 bases in between. Supplemented by reference TRBV5-5 and TRBJ1-2, the full variable domain reads DAGVTQSPTHLIKTRGQQVTLRCSPISGHKSVSWYQQVLGQGPQFIFQYYEKEERGRGNFPDRFSARQFPNYSSELNVNALLLGDSALYLCASSSQAAQVTVGYTFGSGTRLTVV.

This chain links TRBV5-4 with TRBJ2-3; TRBD2 agrees at 8 bases. Trimming took 4 bases from V and 3 from J; bases not matched to a gene: 7. Germline CDR1 is SGHNT and CDR2 is YYREEE (reference sequence). The length of the CDR3 is 15 residues. The CDR3 is CASSTSGRETDTQYF. In DNA form, the CDR3 reads TGTGCCAGCAGCACCAGCGGGAGAGAGACAGATACGCAGTATTTT.